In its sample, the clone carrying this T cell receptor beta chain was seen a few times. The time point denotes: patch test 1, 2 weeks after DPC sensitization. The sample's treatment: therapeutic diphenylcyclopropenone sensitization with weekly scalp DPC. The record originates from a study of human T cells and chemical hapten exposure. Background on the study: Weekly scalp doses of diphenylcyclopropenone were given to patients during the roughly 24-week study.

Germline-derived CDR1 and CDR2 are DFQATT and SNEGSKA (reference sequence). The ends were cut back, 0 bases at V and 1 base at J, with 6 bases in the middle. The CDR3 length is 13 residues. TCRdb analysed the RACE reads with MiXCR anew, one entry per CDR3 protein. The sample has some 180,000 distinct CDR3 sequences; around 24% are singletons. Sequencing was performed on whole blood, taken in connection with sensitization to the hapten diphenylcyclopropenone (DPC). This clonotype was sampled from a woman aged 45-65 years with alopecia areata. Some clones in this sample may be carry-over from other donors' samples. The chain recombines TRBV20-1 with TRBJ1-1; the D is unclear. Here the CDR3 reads CSARDPRNTEAFF. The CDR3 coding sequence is TGCAGTGCTAGAGATCCCCGGAACACTGAAGCTTTCTTT.